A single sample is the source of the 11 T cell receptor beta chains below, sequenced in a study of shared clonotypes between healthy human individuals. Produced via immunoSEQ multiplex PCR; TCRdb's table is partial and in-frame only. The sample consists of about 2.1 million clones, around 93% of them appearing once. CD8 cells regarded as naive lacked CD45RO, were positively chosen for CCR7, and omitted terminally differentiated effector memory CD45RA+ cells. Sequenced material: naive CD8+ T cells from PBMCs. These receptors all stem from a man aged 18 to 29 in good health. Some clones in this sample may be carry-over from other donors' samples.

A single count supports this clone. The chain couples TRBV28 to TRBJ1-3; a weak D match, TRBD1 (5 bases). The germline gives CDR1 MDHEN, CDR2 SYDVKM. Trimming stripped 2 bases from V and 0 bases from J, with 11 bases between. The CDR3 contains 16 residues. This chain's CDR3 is CASSLRGSRSGNTIYF. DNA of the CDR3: TGTGCCAGCAGTTTAAGGGGCAGCCGCTCTGGAAACACCATATATTTT.

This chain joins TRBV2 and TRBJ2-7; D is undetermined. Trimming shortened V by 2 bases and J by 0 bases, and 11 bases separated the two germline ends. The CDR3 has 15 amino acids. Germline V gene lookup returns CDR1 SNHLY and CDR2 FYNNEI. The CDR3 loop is CASSEWAGSSYEQYF. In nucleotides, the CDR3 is TGTGCCAGCAGTGAATGGGCCGGAAGCTCCTACGAGCAGTACTTC.

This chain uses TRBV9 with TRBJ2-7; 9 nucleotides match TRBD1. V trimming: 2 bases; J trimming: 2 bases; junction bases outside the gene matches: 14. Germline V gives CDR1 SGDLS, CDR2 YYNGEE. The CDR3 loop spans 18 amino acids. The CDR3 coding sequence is TGTGCCAGCAGCGTCCCGGGACAGGGAGACGGGGACCCCTACGAGCAGTACTTC. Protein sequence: CASSVPGQGDGDPYEQYF.

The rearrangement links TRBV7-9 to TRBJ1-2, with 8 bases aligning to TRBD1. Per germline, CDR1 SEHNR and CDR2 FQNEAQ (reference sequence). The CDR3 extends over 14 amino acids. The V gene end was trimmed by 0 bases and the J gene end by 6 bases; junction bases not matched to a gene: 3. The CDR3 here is CASSLAGQGNGYTF. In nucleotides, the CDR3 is TGTGCCAGCAGCTTAGCTGGACAGGGAAATGGCTACACCTTC. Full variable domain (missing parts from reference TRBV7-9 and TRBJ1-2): DTGVSQNPRHKITKRGQNVTFRCDPISEHNRLYWYRQTLGQGPEFLTYFQNEAQLEKSRLLSDRFSAERPKGSFSTLEIQRTEQGDSAMYLCASSLAGQGNGYTFGSGTRLTVV.

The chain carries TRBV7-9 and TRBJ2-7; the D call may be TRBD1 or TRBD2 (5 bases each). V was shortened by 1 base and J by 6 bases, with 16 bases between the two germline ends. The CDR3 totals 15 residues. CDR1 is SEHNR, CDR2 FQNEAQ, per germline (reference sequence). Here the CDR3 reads CASSLVTGPGGEQYF. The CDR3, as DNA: TGTGCCAGCAGCTTAGTGACGGGACCGGGCGGCGAGCAGTACTTC.

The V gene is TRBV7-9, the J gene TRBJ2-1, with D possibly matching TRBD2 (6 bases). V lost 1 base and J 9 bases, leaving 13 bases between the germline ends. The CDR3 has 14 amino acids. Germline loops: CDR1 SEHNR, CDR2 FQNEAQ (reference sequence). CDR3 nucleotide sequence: TGTGCCAGCAGCTTAGATACCTACGGGGGTGAGCAGTTCTTC. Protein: CASSLDTYGGEQFF.

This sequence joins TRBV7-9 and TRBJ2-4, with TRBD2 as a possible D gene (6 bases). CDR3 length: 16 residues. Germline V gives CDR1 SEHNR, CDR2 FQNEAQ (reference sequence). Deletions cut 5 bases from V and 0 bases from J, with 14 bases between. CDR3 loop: CASSPLAVLAKNIQYF. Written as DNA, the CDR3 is TGTGCCAGCAGCCCCTTAGCGGTGCTAGCCAAAAACATTCAGTACTTC. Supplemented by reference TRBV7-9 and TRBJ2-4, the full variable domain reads DTGVSQNPRHKITKRGQNVTFRCDPISEHNRLYWYRQTLGQGPEFLTYFQNEAQLEKSRLLSDRFSAERPKGSFSTLEIQRTEQGDSAMYLCASSPLAVLAKNIQYFGAGTRLSVL.

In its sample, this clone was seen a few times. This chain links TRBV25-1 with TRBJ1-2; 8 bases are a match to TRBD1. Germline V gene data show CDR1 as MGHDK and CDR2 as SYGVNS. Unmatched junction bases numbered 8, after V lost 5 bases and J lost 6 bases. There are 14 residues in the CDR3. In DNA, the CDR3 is TGTGCCAGCAGTACGACAGGGGAAGACCATGGCTACACCTTC. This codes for CASSTTGEDHGYTF.

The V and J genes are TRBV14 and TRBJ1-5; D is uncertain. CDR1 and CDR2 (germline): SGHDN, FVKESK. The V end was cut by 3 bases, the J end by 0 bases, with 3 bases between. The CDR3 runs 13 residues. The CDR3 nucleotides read TGTGCCAGCAGCCACAGTAGCAATCAGCCCCAGCATTTT. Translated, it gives CASSHSSNQPQHF.

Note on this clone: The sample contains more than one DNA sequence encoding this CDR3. The CDR3 region has the DNA TGTGCCAGCAGCCTCGGACTAGCGGGAGTGTACGAGCAGTACTTC. This encodes CASSLGLAGVYEQYF. This chain connects TRBV11-2 to TRBJ2-7; 13 bases line up with TRBD2. The germline V gene has CDR1 SGHAT and CDR2 FQNNGV. Unmatched junction bases numbered 5, after V lost 5 bases and J lost 4 bases. The CDR3 extends over 15 amino acids.

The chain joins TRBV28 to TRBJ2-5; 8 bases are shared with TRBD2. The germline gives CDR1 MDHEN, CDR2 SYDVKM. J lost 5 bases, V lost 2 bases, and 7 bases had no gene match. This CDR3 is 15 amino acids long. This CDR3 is CASSLLREVSETQYF. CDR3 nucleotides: TGTGCCAGCAGTTTACTGCGGGAGGTCAGTGAGACCCAGTACTTC.